Listed below are T cell receptor beta chains from one sample, sequenced in a study of blood T cells in healthy people across ages. MiXCR was run by TCRdb on the 5' RACE reads, yielding one entry per CDR3 protein. The repertoire holds about 510,000 distinct CDR3 sequences, with around 27% as singletons. These sequences were also reported in another study, on T cells of mothers and their children.

The specimen was blood. These receptors were collected from a boy younger than 10 in good health. The CDR3 runs from the conserved cysteine through the conserved F or W. Each record gives: V gene, J gene, CDR3 protein.

V: TRBV7-9
J: TRBJ2-3
CDR3: CASSPEGADTQYF

V: TRBV6-1
J: TRBJ2-7
CDR3: CASRDPRAYEQYF

V: TRBV7-3
J: TRBJ2-3
CDR3: CASSELAGRTDTQYF

V: TRBV5-1
J: TRBJ1-1
CDR3: CASSRGQGGTEAFF

V: TRBV27
J: TRBJ1-6
CDR3: CASSPGQGRNSPLHF

V: TRBV27
J: TRBJ2-1
CDR3: CASRSEGHNEQFF

V: TRBV12-3/TRBV12-4
J: TRBJ2-3
CDR3: CASSFSGQSTDTQYF

V: TRBV10-1
J: TRBJ2-5
CDR3: CASSEARGRETQYF

V: TRBV24-1
J: TRBJ2-3
CDR3: CATSDSGLPTDTQYF

V: TRBV5-1
J: TRBJ1-2
CDR3: CASSPLQQTTYGYTF

V: TRBV12-3/TRBV12-4
J: TRBJ1-1
CDR3: CASSLTQEKNTEAFF

V: TRBV11-2
J: TRBJ2-3
CDR3: CATVGLRGPTDTQYF

V: TRBV20-1
J: TRBJ2-7
CDR3: CSAKEGQAYEQYF

V: TRBV25-1
J: TRBJ2-7
CDR3: CASGGWNEQYF

V: TRBV3-1
J: TRBJ1-2
CDR3: CASGGWNYGYTF

V: TRBV29-1
J: TRBJ2-1
CDR3: CSVVGRQGQFF

V: TRBV7-2
J: TRBJ1-1
CDR3: CASSWTRTGTEAFF

V: TRBV6-1
J: TRBJ1-2
CDR3: CASSDFGGGTSYGYTF

V: TRBV27
J: TRBJ2-7
CDR3: CASSSAGLAYEQYF

V: TRBV12-5
J: TRBJ2-5
CDR3: CASGWTSGRLETQYF

V: TRBV5-1
J: TRBJ2-3
CDR3: CASSLVGAGYGEDTQYF

V: TRBV4-2
J: TRBJ2-1
CDR3: CASSQLPQGANNEQFF

V: TRBV10-3
J: TRBJ2-7
CDR3: CAISGTGTAYEQYF

V: TRBV6-6
J: TRBJ2-5
CDR3: CANSPRTGGIETQYF

V: TRBV19
J: TRBJ2-7
CDR3: CASSTRTGGTYEQYF

V: TRBV6-5
J: TRBJ1-1
CDR3: CASRMDRRNTEASF

V: TRBV18
J: TRBJ1-4
CDR3: CASSRTQGNYEKLFF

V: TRBV15
J: TRBJ2-5
CDR3: CATSRDRVGETQYF

V: TRBV4-3
J: -
CDR3: CASSQVLSPYEQYF

V: TRBV12-3/TRBV12-4
J: TRBJ1-1
CDR3: CASSQTTYDAFF

V: TRBV12-3/TRBV12-4
J: TRBJ2-4
CDR3: CASSLGLLSGGIQYF

V: TRBV20-1
J: TRBJ2-7
CDR3: CSARARAGGPYEQYF

V: TRBV10-1
J: TRBJ2-5
CDR3: CASSGGTSAGETQYF

V: TRBV7-9
J: TRBJ2-5
CDR3: CASSLVTGPETQYF

V: TRBV12-3/TRBV12-4
J: TRBJ1-3
CDR3: CASSTRTASGNTIYF

V: TRBV19
J: TRBJ1-2
CDR3: CASRGTGAIGDYTF

V: TRBV7-9
J: TRBJ1-2
CDR3: CASSSVRLETGKKGGYTF

V: TRBV3-1
J: TRBJ2-6
CDR3: CASSQRGFYSGANVLTF

V: TRBV7-2
J: TRBJ1-4
CDR3: CASSSGVGWGATTNEKLFF

V: TRBV20-1
J: TRBJ1-2
CDR3: CSARTHDSGGYTF

V: TRBV6-2/TRBV6-3
J: TRBJ2-7
CDR3: CASSTTGSYEQYF

V: TRBV6-5
J: TRBJ1-2
CDR3: CASSLDRVVYGYTF

V: TRBV29-1
J: TRBJ1-1
CDR3: CSVEGQGNTEAFF

V: TRBV5-1
J: TRBJ2-3
CDR3: CASSFNREMADTQYF

V: TRBV10-3
J: TRBJ2-5
CDR3: CAIGRGIGETQYF

V: TRBV7-3
J: TRBJ2-1
CDR3: CASSSPGGYDNEQFF

V: TRBV25-1
J: TRBJ2-4
CDR3: CASRAPGTKNIQYF

V: TRBV7-9
J: TRBJ1-1
CDR3: CASSPGGEAFF

V: TRBV7-9
J: TRBJ2-2
CDR3: CASNPGGYNTGELFF

V: TRBV18
J: TRBJ2-2
CDR3: CASSPTGTANTGELFF

V: TRBV9
J: TRBJ1-4
CDR3: CASSTTGTTNEKLFF

V: TRBV10-3
J: TRBJ1-4
CDR3: CAISAQGANEKLFF

V: TRBV3-1
J: TRBJ2-5
CDR3: CASSRTSAIQETQYF